This entry lists 26 T cell receptor beta chains sequenced from one sample in a study of graft-versus-host responses after intestinal transplantation. Sequenced by immunoSEQ multiplex PCR; TCRdb stores in-frame clones only, minus some. The sample contains some 41,000 clones, over 85% of which appear only once. Specimen: PBMCs, collected approximately 740 days after intestinal transplantation. Every receptor here comes from a human patient who received an intestinal transplant, so some T cells may come from the graft donor.

The chain is built from TRBV7-3 and TRBJ2-1, with D unclear. Germline V gene data show CDR1 as SGHTA and CDR2 as FQGTGA. The CDR3 is 15 amino acids. V was clipped by 3 bases and J by 4 bases, with 13 bases between them. CDR3 protein: CASSFTAVTYNEQFF. The CDR3 region has the DNA TGTGCCAGCAGCTTTACCGCGGTAACGTACAATGAGCAGTTCTTC.

CDR3 amino acids: CSVGGDGRATEAFF. In nucleotides, the CDR3 is TGCAGCGTTGGGGGGGATGGCCGGGCCACTGAAGCTTTCTTT. The V and J genes are TRBV29-1 and TRBJ1-1; a possible D gene is TRBD1 (5 bases). Germline V gene lookup returns CDR1 SQVTM and CDR2 ANQGSEA. This CDR3 has 14 residues. The ends were cut back, 4 bases at V and 4 bases at J, with 16 bases in the middle.

This chain uses TRBV5-6 with TRBJ2-7, with TRBD2 as a possible D gene (6 bases). Germline values: CDR1 SGHDT, CDR2 YYEEEE. CDR3 length equals 14 residues. V lost 3 bases to trimming and J lost 2 bases, with 12 bases between them. CDR3: CASSYGSGTYEQYF. The CDR3, as DNA: TGTGCCAGCAGCTATGGTAGCGGAACCTACGAGCAGTACTTC.

In this sample, this clone turned up once. The DNA for the CDR3 is TGTGCCAGCAGCGCGTTAGGCAGCTCTGGAAACACCATATATTTT. It specifies CASSALGSSGNTIYF. The chain is built from TRBV9 and TRBJ1-3; D is uncertain. The CDR3 sequence is 15 residues long. V was trimmed by 3 bases and J by 0 bases, leaving 10 bases between them. Germline assignment: CDR1 SGDLS and CDR2 YYNGEE.

V gene TRBV5-6 combines with J gene TRBJ2-7; D unresolved. Per the germline V gene, CDR1 is SGHDT and CDR2 is YYEEEE. Between the trimmed V and J ends, which lost 1 base and 3 bases, there was a span of 17 bases. The CDR3 spans 16 residues. CDR3 protein: CASSLRRAAVLYEQYF. The CDR3 bases are TGTGCCAGCAGCTTGCGACGGGCCGCAGTACTCTACGAGCAGTACTTC.

The V and J genes are TRBV6-5 and TRBJ1-2, with TRBD1 as a possible D gene (6 bases). Germline-derived CDR1 and CDR2 are MNHEY and SVGAGI. Trimming shortened V by 8 bases and J by 1 base, and 17 bases separated the two germline ends. This CDR3 contains 15 residues. The CDR3 DNA sequence: TGTGCCAGCCATCCTCGGGGGACAAGTAACTATGGCTACACCTTC. Amino acids: CASHPRGTSNYGYTF.

The CDR3 is CASAPTTTKNIQYF. CDR3 bases: TGTGCTTCAGCGCCGACAACCACCAAAAACATTCAGTACTTC. The chain has TRBV7-6 and TRBJ2-4; no clear D gene. Germline CDR1 SGHVS, CDR2 FNYEAQ. This CDR3 is built from 14 residues.

The gene calls are TRBV13 and TRBJ2-7, with D perhaps given as TRBD1 or TRBD2 (6 bases each). The germline V gene has CDR1 PRHDT and CDR2 FYEKMQ (reference sequence). CDR3 size: 13 residues. V was pared by 4 bases and J by 4 bases, with 11 bases between. The CDR3 spells CASSYPGAYEQYF. The CDR3, as DNA: TGTGCCAGCAGCTACCCGGGGGCTTACGAGCAGTACTTC.

This sequence joins TRBV5-1 and TRBJ1-2, with 9 bases that match TRBD1. Per the germline V gene, CDR1 is SGHRS and CDR2 is YFSETQ. The V and J ends lost 4 bases and 6 bases, in that order; junction bases with no gene match: 7. The CDR3 is made up of 14 amino acids. The CDR3 DNA follows: TGCGCCAGCAGCAAGGGACAGGGCGGGGATGGCTACACCTTC. Translated, it gives CASSKGQGGDGYTF.

As for this clone: One end of the junction varies from germline; a read error may be responsible. The same CDR3 is also encoded by other DNA sequences in this sample. The chain has TRBV6-5 and TRBJ2-5; tentatively, D is TRBD2 (6 bases). Germline CDR1 is MNHEY and CDR2 is SVGAGI. This CDR3 has 13 amino acids. The CDR3 loop reads CASSYTPRETQYF. CDR3 coding DNA: TGTGCCAGCAGTTACACCCCCCGGGAGACTCAGTACTTC.

This chain links TRBV6-1 with TRBJ1-5; D remains unclear. The CDR3 has 15 residues. CDR1 and CDR2 (germline): MNHNS, SASEGT. V was trimmed by 5 bases and J by 0 bases, leaving 11 bases between them. The DNA of the CDR3 is TGTGCCAGCAGTCCCGAGAGGATTAGCAATCAGCCCCAGCATTTT. Its translation: CASSPERISNQPQHF.

The gene calls are TRBV6-1 and TRBJ2-7; a possible D gene is TRBD2 (5 bases). This CDR3 is built from 15 residues. The ends were cut back, 2 bases at V and 2 bases at J, with 13 bases in the middle. Germline V CDR1 and CDR2: MNHNS, SASEGT. CDR3 nucleotides: TGTGCCAGCAGTGAAAGGTTTAGCGTCACCTACGAGCAGTACTTC. It is translated as CASSERFSVTYEQYF.

The chain combines TRBV30 with TRBJ2-7, with D perhaps TRBD2 (6 bases). The germline V and J ends were trimmed by 4 bases and 2 bases, with 12 bases remaining between them. Germline CDR1 GTSNPN, CDR2 SVGIG (reference sequence). The CDR3 is 13 residues long. The DNA of the CDR3 is TGTGCCTGGACGAGGGGAGGAGCCTACGAGCAGTACTTC. Translating gives CAWTRGGAYEQYF.

The chain uses TRBV15 and TRBJ2-7, with a possible D match to TRBD2 (5 bases). Per the germline V gene, CDR1 is LNHNV and CDR2 is YYDKDF (reference sequence). The CDR3 runs to 15 residues. Trimming cost V 2 bases and J 2 bases, with 13 bases left between them. CDR3 coding DNA: TGTGCCACCAGCAGAACTTCAACTAGGACCTACGAGCAGTACTTC. Translating it yields CATSRTSTRTYEQYF.

The CDR3 DNA reads TGTGCCAGTAGTGGACTAGCGGGAGAGCCCGGGACCCAGTACTTC. As protein: CASSGLAGEPGTQYF. This chain joins TRBV19 and TRBJ2-5; 13 bases align to TRBD2. Trimming took 5 bases from V and 7 from J; bases not matched to a gene: 7. The CDR3 is 15 amino acids. Germline values: CDR1 LNHDA, CDR2 SQIVND (reference sequence).

The rearrangement uses TRBV7-9 and TRBJ2-4; D is unclear. Trimming removed 1 base from V and 8 bases from J, with 9 bases in between. CDR1 and CDR2 from the germline V gene are SEHNR and FQNEAQ (reference sequence). The CDR3 extends over 13 amino acids. The CDR3 DNA sequence: TGTGCCAGCAGCTTAGTGGGCGTGGACATTCAGTACTTC. The encoded protein is CASSLVGVDIQYF.

The rearrangement joins TRBV5-1 to TRBJ1-2, with 7 positions matching TRBD1. Germline V gene data show CDR1 as SGHRS and CDR2 as YFSETQ. V dropped 4 bases and J dropped 0; count of bases not matched to a gene: 12. The CDR3 runs to 17 residues. In nucleotides, the CDR3 is TGCGCCAGCAGCCCCGGGGACAGCGCCCCAGCTAACTATGGCTACACCTTC. Translating it yields CASSPGDSAPANYGYTF.

The rearrangement joins TRBV27 to TRBJ1-2; no reliable D call. The CDR3 is made up of 13 amino acids. Trimming pared 6 bases from V and 2 bases from J, leaving 10 bases between. Germline-derived CDR1 and CDR2 are MNHEY and SMNVEV (reference sequence). The CDR3 nucleotides read TGTGCCAGCAGCAAGTCACAGAACTATGGCTACACCTTC. It yields the protein CASSKSQNYGYTF.

The chain uses TRBV7-9 and TRBJ1-1; the match to TRBD1 covers 10 bases. Germline V lookup: CDR1 SEHNR, CDR2 FQNEAQ (reference sequence). The CDR3 covers 15 residues. The V segment lost 5 bases and the J segment 1 base; nucleotides outside the gene matches: 4. The DNA of the CDR3 is TGTGCCAGCAGCACTAGGACAGGGGGGAACACTGAAGCTTTCTTT. Translation: CASSTRTGGNTEAFF.

In nucleotides, the CDR3 is TGTGCCATCAGTGGGACTAGCGGGAGATCGACAGATACGCAGTATTTT. Its translation is CAISGTSGRSTDTQYF. V is TRBV10-3 and J is TRBJ2-3, with 13 positions matching TRBD2. V gave up 4 bases and J gave up 3 bases; unmatched junction bases: 4. The germline V gene has CDR1 ENHRY and CDR2 SYGVKD. This CDR3 is 16 amino acids long.

The rearrangement joins TRBV4-1 to TRBJ2-6; D is unclear. Deletions cut 1 base from V and 2 bases from J, with 6 bases between. Looked up from germline, CDR1 is MGHRA and CDR2 is YSYEKL. This CDR3 has 15 amino acids. The CDR3 nucleotides read TGCGCCAGCAGCCAAGGGCAGGCTGGGGCCAACGTCCTGACTTTC. Protein product: CASSQGQAGANVLTF.

This clone has only a few counts. The CDR3 region has the DNA TGCAGCGTTGAAGGGGGACTAGCGGGAGACGATGAGCAGTTCTTC. It translates to CSVEGGLAGDDEQFF. The J gene is TRBJ2-1, the V gene TRBV29-1; TRBD2 matches 14 bases. The junction had 4 bases not matched to a gene; V was cut back by 1 base and J by 8 bases. Germline loops: CDR1 SQVTM, CDR2 ANQGSEA. The CDR3 is 15 amino acids.

This clone was seen just once. The chain employs TRBV29-1 and TRBJ1-2; TRBD1 matches at 7 bases. The germline gives CDR1 SQVTM, CDR2 ANQGSEA. This CDR3 contains 12 residues. V lost 4 bases, J lost 2 bases, and 1 base stayed unmatched. In nucleotides, the CDR3 is TGCAGCGTTGTAGGGGGCAACTATGGCTACACCTTC. This encodes CSVVGGNYGYTF.

The chain is built from TRBV2 and TRBJ1-5; perhaps TRBD1 as D (5 bases). Trimming removed 7 bases from V and 2 bases from J, with 9 bases in between. The length of the CDR3 is 13 residues. Germline V gene lookup returns CDR1 SNHLY and CDR2 FYNNEI. The CDR3: CASTAGGNQPQHF. The CDR3 nucleotides are TGTGCCAGCACTGCGGGGGGCAATCAGCCCCAGCATTTT.

This chain joins TRBV11-3 and TRBJ2-1; TRBD1 agrees at 7 bases. Germline CDR1 reads SGHNT; CDR2 reads YENEEA. The CDR3 is made up of 15 amino acids. V trimming: 4 bases; J trimming: 4 bases; junction bases outside the gene matches: 7. CDR3 bases: TGTGCCAGCAGCTCCGGTCCGGGACAGTACAATGAGCAGTTCTTC. Amino acids: CASSSGPGQYNEQFF.

This chain connects TRBV27 to TRBJ2-2; TRBD2 matches at 8 bases. This CDR3 spans 15 amino acids. Per germline, CDR1 MNHEY and CDR2 SMNVEV (reference sequence). The J segment lost 6 bases and the V segment lost 3 bases, leaving 6 bases of the junction unmatched. CDR3 sequence: CASSFLAGGAGELFF. Written as DNA, the CDR3 is TGTGCCAGCAGTTTTTTAGCCGGGGGGGCCGGGGAGCTGTTTTTT.